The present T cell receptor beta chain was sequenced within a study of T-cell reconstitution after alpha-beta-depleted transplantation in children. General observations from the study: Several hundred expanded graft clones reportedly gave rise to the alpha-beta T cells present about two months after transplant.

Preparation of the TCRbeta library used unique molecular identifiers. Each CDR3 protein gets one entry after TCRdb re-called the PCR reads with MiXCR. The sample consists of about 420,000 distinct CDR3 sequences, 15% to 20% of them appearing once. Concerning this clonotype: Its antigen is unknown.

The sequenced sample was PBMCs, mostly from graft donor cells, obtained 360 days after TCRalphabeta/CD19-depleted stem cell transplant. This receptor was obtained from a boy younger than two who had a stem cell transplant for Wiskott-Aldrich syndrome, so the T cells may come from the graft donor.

The CDR3 sequence is CASSPWSGLAEGGNEQFF. CDR3 coding DNA: TGTGCCAGCAGCCCCTGGAGCGGACTAGCGGAGGGTGGTAATGAGCAGTTCTTC. The J gene is TRBJ2-1, the V gene TRBV14; 10 bases are a match to TRBD2. Trimming at V came to 4 bases and at J to 7 bases, leaving 16 bases not matched to a gene. The CDR3 consists of 18 residues. Germline CDR1 is SGHDN and CDR2 is FVKESK.